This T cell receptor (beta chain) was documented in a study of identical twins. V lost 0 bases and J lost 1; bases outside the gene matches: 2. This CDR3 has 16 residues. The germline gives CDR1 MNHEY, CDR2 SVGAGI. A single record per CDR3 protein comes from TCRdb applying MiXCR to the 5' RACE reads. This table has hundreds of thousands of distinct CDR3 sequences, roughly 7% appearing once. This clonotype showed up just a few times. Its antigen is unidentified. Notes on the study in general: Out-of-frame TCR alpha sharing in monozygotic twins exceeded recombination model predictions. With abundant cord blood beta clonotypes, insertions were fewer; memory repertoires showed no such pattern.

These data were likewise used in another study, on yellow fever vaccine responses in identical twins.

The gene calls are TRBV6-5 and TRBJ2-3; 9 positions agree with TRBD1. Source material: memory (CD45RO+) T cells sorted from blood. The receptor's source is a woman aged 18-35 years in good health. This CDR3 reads CASSYSRTGGTDTQYF. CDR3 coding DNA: TGTGCCAGCAGTTACTCGAGGACAGGGGGCACAGATACGCAGTATTTT.